This record concerns one T cell receptor (beta chain) sequence. Its antigen is not identified. This specimen belongs to a study of cytotoxic CD8 clonotypes in ibrutinib-treated CLL. Regarding the study as a whole: Clonality increased at ibrutinib response and stayed stable in sustained remission. At progression, however, it fell back toward baseline.

V was cut by 5 bases and J by 1 base, with 12 bases left in between. The CDR3 is 16 amino acids. Per the germline V gene, CDR1 is MNHEY and CDR2 is SMNVEV (reference sequence). PBMCs were cryopreserved, and 1.5 to 2 micrograms of genomic DNA from them went into TCR beta libraries. The planned depth of sequencing spanned 1 in 200,000 to 1 in 1 million T cells. Using immunoSEQ multiplex PCR, the repertoire was profiled, and TCRdb retains in-frame clones only, with some absent. The profile shows 30,000 to 40,000 clones, about 47% of them singletons. The chain couples TRBV27 to TRBJ1-6; a weak D match, TRBD1 (6 bases). This sequence was found in a human donor with chronic lymphocytic leukemia. Sequencing was performed on PBMCs, taken before ibrutinib treatment. CDR3 DNA sequence: TGTGCCAGCAGTAACCCAGGGGAGTCCTATAATTCACCCCTCCACTTT. It encodes CASSNPGESYNSPLHF.